This TCR beta chain was observed in a study of Ad26.COV2.S vaccination and SARS-CoV-2 variants. Background on the study: Doses of Ad26.COV2.S were injected into muscle once or twice, 56 days apart.

With regard to this clone: Its matching antigen is unknown.

Whole-study findings and limits: Vaccine recipients had higher spike-specific TCR breadth than placebo recipients. Reports say spike-specific CD8+ and CD4+ T cell responses covered substantial breadth after vaccination.

V was cut by 4 bases and J by 2 bases, with 13 bases left in between. Germline lookup yields CDR1 SGHTA and CDR2 FQGTGA. This CDR3 region has 15 residues. Treatment here: some 20 received Ad26.COV2.S at low or high dose, single or two shots; about 5 received placebo; per-sample allocation not given. Samples came from day 63 after the first vaccine or placebo injection. Only in-frame clones appear in the TCRdb table, and some are missing; sequencing was by immunoSEQ multiplex PCR. Among around 340,000 clones, about 87% were seen once, and the ten largest hold 6.4%. The TCR originated in a person between 18 and 65 years old who received the Ad26.COV2.S COVID-19 vaccine or a placebo. The genes are TRBV7-3 and TRBJ2-3; D remains ambiguous. Material: peripheral blood, obtained in a trial of Ad26.COV2.S vaccine versus placebo. DNA for the CDR3: TGTGCCAGCAGCTCCGGCAGCTCCAACACAGATACGCAGTATTTT. Translating it yields CASSSGSSNTDTQYF.